A selection of T cell receptor beta chains follows, all from one sample in a study of blood T cell repertoires in COVID-19. The repertoire was sequenced with immunoSEQ multiplex PCR; TCRdb's copy has only in-frame clones and lacks some. The data hold fewer than 75,000 clones, with about 86% observed a single time. The sequenced sample was peripheral blood. These receptors were taken from a man aged 50 to 59 with active COVID-19. Both conserved end residues are part of each CDR3. The order of the fields is clone size, J gene, D gene, V gene, CDR3 DNA, CDR3 protein. D genes are given only for firm matches. Size values are once, few and many counts, or a class for expanded clones, and some rows have none.

>NA|TRBJ1-5|NA|TRBV3-1/TRBV3-2
TGTGCCAGCAGCCTCCAGAATCAGCCCCAGCATTTT
CASSLQNQPQHF
>NA|TRBJ1-2|NA|TRBV28
TGTGCCAGCAGTGATACAGCGGTCTATGGCTACACCTTC
CASSDTAVYGYTF
>NA|TRBJ1-1|NA|TRBV3-1/TRBV3-2
TGTGCCAGCAGCCAAGCCGGGAACACTGAAGCTTTCTTT
CASSQAGNTEAFF
>NA|TRBJ1-6|TRBD1|TRBV5-4
TGTGCCAGCAGCAGAGACAGGGGGAATTCACCCCTCCACTTT
CASSRDRGNSPLHF
>NA|TRBJ1-1|TRBD1|TRBV2
TGTGCCAGCAGTCCCGGGACAGGGGCGCGGAACACTGAAGCTTTCTTT
CASSPGTGARNTEAFF
>NA|TRBJ1-2|TRBD1|TRBV13
TGTGCCAGCAGCTCAGGGACAGGGGGACTCGGAGGCCCTGGCTACACCTTC
CASSSGTGGLGGPGYTF
>NA|TRBJ2-1|TRBD2|TRBV10-3
TGTGCCATCAGTGACGGCGGGGGTTACAATGAGCAGTTCTTC
CAISDGGGYNEQFF
>NA|TRBJ1-3|NA|TRBV30
TGTGCCTGGAGTGCAACAGGGACTAACTCTGGAAACACCATATATTTT
CAWSATGTNSGNTIYF
>NA|TRBJ2-7|TRBD1|TRBV27
TGTGCCAGCAGTGTTACCGGGACAGGAAGAGAGCAGTACTTC
CASSVTGTGREQYF
>NA|TRBJ2-3|NA|TRBV12-3/TRBV12-4
TGTGCCAGCAGATCTACTAGTCCTACGCAGTATTTT
CASRSTSPTQYF
>NA|TRBJ2-3|NA|TRBV7-9
TGTGCCAGCAGCTTAGAACTTGGTAGGACAAGCACAGATACGCAGTATTTT
CASSLELGRTSTDTQYF
>NA|TRBJ1-2|TRBD1|TRBV6-5
TGTGCCAGCAGTTACTCGAGGACAGGGGGAGGCTATGGCTACACCTTC
CASSYSRTGGGYGYTF
>NA|TRBJ1-2|NA|TRBV3-1/TRBV3-2
TGTGCCAGCAGCCCGACACGCACTAACTATGGCTACACCTTC
CASSPTRTNYGYTF
>NA|TRBJ2-3|TRBD1|TRBV19
TGTGCCAGTAGTTCGTCGGGTGGGACAGGGGCCACAGATACGCAGTATTTT
CASSSSGGTGATDTQYF
>few|TRBJ1-5|NA|TRBV10-2
TGCGCCAGCAGTGAGTACCCCGGGGGCAATCAGCCCCAGCATTTT
CASSEYPGGNQPQHF
>NA|TRBJ1-1|TRBD1|TRBV14
TGTGCCAGCAGCAAGACCAGGGGGCGCCTCACTGAAGCTTTCTTT
CASSKTRGRLTEAFF